The present T cell receptor (beta chain) was sequenced within a study of cytomegalovirus exposure and HLA in healthy donors. V was clipped by 9 bases and J by 3 bases, with 15 bases between them. CDR1 is MNHEY, CDR2 SMNVEV, per germline (reference sequence). The CDR3 extends over 14 amino acids. The PCR had 60 Vbeta and 13 Jbeta primers. Only in-frame clones appear in the TCRdb table, and some are missing; sequencing was by immunoSEQ multiplex PCR. The sample holds some 110,000 clones, 76% seen once. On this clone: No antigen is known for it.

Study results and limitations: A few chains linked to CMV were shown in vitro to be specific for CMV antigens. CMV serostatus was the only recorded immune exposure for donors. Analysis performed later found around 15,000 TCR beta sequences associated with HLA alleles at 0.05 false discovery rate. Researchers catalogued about 150 TCR beta chains as cytomegalovirus-associated.

Sequencing used PBMCs. The chain combines TRBV27 with TRBJ2-1, with D perhaps TRBD2 (5 bases). This TCR was recovered from a man in his forties or fifties in good health and CMV-seronegative. CDR3 in amino acids: CASWGVLGYNEQFF. Written as DNA, the CDR3 is TGTGCCAGTTGGGGAGTACTCGGCTACAATGAGCAGTTCTTC.